This T cell receptor (beta chain) appears in the sequencing data of a study of blood T cell repertoires in COVID-19 (TCRdb year 2020). At the level of the whole study: The collaborator samples originated in the United States, Italy and Spain and spanned the acute and convalescent phases of COVID-19. The repertoires were released in a freely available public database meant as a resource for research on the immune response to SARS-CoV-2. Sample metadata almost always included a de-identified subject ID, COVID-19 status, age in years and sex. Samples were obtained from the ongoing ImmuneRACE study (first 160 participants) and from some 1,200 subjects provided by 6 global collaborators. The dataset comprised deeply sampled blood TCRbeta repertoires from subjects exposed to, actively infected with, or recovered from COVID-19. The material from the prospective study consisted of cDNA or gDNA derived from T cells, B-cell-depleted T cells, or PBMCs. Where HLA class I and class II types were available, the types were taken from metadata supplied by the sample provider, not from assay-based typing.

Whole blood was collected in K2EDTA tubes by collaborating institutions according to the institutions' own protocols. For TCRbeta analysis, collaborator samples were shipped as frozen whole blood, as isolated PBMCs, or as DNA extracted from either sample type. As concerns this clone: Its specific antigen is unknown. No much larger clone exists at a distance of one base, and base qualities are not known.

Here is what the overall study found, with its caveats: The amount of clinical and demographic metadata varied by source and participant and was provided uncurated.

TCRbeta CDR3 regions were amplified from genomic DNA by means of the immunoSEQ Assay, a bias-controlled multiplex PCR. As for the authors' bioinformatics: The number of nucleated cells in each sample was estimated by amplification of reference gene primers within the assay. To quantify the absolute abundance of each unique TCRbeta CDR3 rearrangement, sequence reads were collapsed and filtered. For each sample, productive Simpson clonality was calculated as the square root of Simpson's diversity index over productive rearrangements. TCRdb took over this immuneACCESS table, retaining in-frame rearrangements with V and J assigned. Such tables are incomplete; in checked studies, under half of the missing clones stem from an unresolved V gene, and the remainder is unexplained. V and J calls and clone size are copied from that table; D and trimming were computed from the DNA. Present in this sample are roughly 100,000 clones, 87% of which were seen just once. The top ten hold 15% of the sample.

Trimmed from V: 6 bases; trimmed from J: 0 bases; junction bases lacking a gene match: 7. Per the germline V gene, LGHNA is the CDR1 and YNFKEQ is the CDR2. The CDR3 covers 17 residues, taking in both the cysteine and the phenylalanine. The CDR3 DNA has 51 bases and is translated from base 1. The clonotype comes from a man between 50 and 59 years old with acute or convalescent COVID-19. Sample: peripheral blood. The rearranged segments are TRBV4-2 and TRBJ2-6; 8 central nucleotides agree with TRBD2. CDR3 sequence: CASSHSGIGSGANVLTF. The sequence in DNA is TGTGCCAGCAGTCATAGCGGGATCGGCTCTGGGGCCAACGTCCTGACTTTC.